Presented here are 24 T cell receptor beta chains from one specimen sequenced in a study of T-cell reconstitution after alpha-beta-depleted transplantation in children listed by TCRdb under 2016. Library preparation was by PCR. This sample was sequenced with an Illumina HiSeq 2500. Molecular barcoding was employed in the preparation of TCR libraries, with unique molecular identifiers being used to normalize TCRbeta repertoire quantification. Using fastp trimming at Q25 and MiXCR clonotype assembly, TCRdb reanalyzed the public sequencing data and kept in-frame beta chains. Every CDR3 protein is listed once, alongside the most common genes and DNA of its rows. The table for this sample lists around 340,000 distinct CDR3 sequences; less than 15% of them were counted only once. Of the sample, roughly 4.3% is held by the ten largest clones. The specimen comprised PBMCs, sampled from the stem cell graft. Source of these receptors: a human donor who donated a stem cell graft to a child with Fanconi anemia.

This clonotype occurred a few times. The V gene is TRBV12-3 or TRBV12-4, the J gene TRBJ2-1; D is ambiguous. The CDR3 runs 15 residues. The V end lost 6 bases, the J end lost 4 bases, and 16 bases lay between the germline ends. The DNA for the CDR3 is TGTGCCAGCAGCCACCTTAGTGGACCGTACAATGAGCAGTTCTTC. Protein product: CASSHLSGPYNEQFF.

The chain employs TRBV20-1 and TRBJ2-5, with 12 bases identical to TRBD2. Germline CDR1 is DFQATT and CDR2 is SNEGSKA (reference sequence). This CDR3 has 16 residues. The V segment lost 0 bases and the J segment 3 bases; nucleotides outside the gene matches: 5. As DNA, the CDR3 is TGCAGTGCTAGAGATCGACTAGCGGGGGCAGAAGAGACCCAGTACTTC. This encodes CSARDRLAGAEETQYF.

This clonotype was picked up many times. This rearrangement joins TRBV9 to TRBJ1-1; D remains ambiguous. Trimming took 0 bases from V and 7 from J, leaving 13 bases between them. CDR1 is SGDLS, CDR2 YYNGEE, per germline. The CDR3 has 14 amino acids. The CDR3 loop is CASSVGVTVDEAFF. The CDR3 DNA follows: TGTGCCAGCAGCGTAGGGGTGACGGTTGATGAAGCTTTCTTT.

There are a few counts of this clonotype. The rearrangement uses TRBV29-1 and TRBJ2-1; TRBD2 is a possible D gene (6 bases). In germline, CDR1 is SQVTM, CDR2 ANQGSEA. The V end lost 6 bases, the J end lost 6 bases, and 21 bases lay between the germline ends. This CDR3 is 15 amino acids long. This CDR3 is CSVVGAGYPSNEQFF. The CDR3 region has the DNA TGCAGCGTCGTAGGTGCGGGGTACCCGAGCAATGAGCAGTTCTTC.

The sample holds a few counts of this clonotype. This rearrangement joins TRBV10-3 to TRBJ2-3; maybe TRBD1 (5 bases). Germline assignment: CDR1 ENHRY and CDR2 SYGVKD. The CDR3 totals 11 residues. Trimming cost V 8 bases and J 5 bases, with 8 bases left between them. The CDR3 DNA reads TGTGCCATCGGTCAGGGAGATACGCAGTATTTT. Protein product: CAIGQGDTQYF.

V and J are TRBV5-1 and TRBJ2-1; TRBD1 is a possible D gene (6 bases). V lost 0 bases to trimming and J lost 8 bases, with 12 bases between them. The CDR3 extends over 14 amino acids. Germline V gives CDR1 SGHRS, CDR2 YFSETQ. CDR3 in DNA: TGCGCCAGCAGCTTGGTCTTACAGGGCGATGAGCAGTTCTTC. It codes for CASSLVLQGDEQFF.

On this clonotype: Since the CDR3 does not end with the conserved phenylalanine or tryptophan, this likely comes from a read error. This chain links TRBV30 with TRBJ1-5, with D perhaps matching TRBD1 (6 bases). V shed 1 base and J shed 9 bases, with 13 bases lying between them. This CDR3 is built from 13 residues. Germline V CDR1 and CDR2: GTSNPN, SVGIG (reference sequence). The CDR3 sequence: CAWSEGEELPQHC. In DNA form, the CDR3 reads TGTGCCTGGAGTGAGGGGGAAGAATTGCCCCAGCATTGT.

This clonotype was seen ten or more times. The CDR3 DNA follows: TGTGCCACCAGTTTGGAACGCTACGAGCAGTACTTC. This translates into CATSLERYEQYF. This rearrangement joins TRBV15 to TRBJ2-7; D not resolved. CDR3 length: 12 amino acids. The germline V gene has CDR1 LNHNV and CDR2 YYDKDF (reference sequence). V lost 6 bases and J lost 3, with 9 bases in between.

This clonotype occurred a few times. This sequence joins TRBV5-5 and TRBJ2-1; D is unresolved. Trimming removed 4 bases at V and 4 bases at J, with 18 bases between. The germline V gene encodes CDR1 SGHKS and CDR2 YYEKEE (reference sequence). The CDR3 spans 16 residues. The CDR3 DNA reads as TGTGCCAGCAGCGCCGGAAGTCTATTGCGGTACAATGAGCAGTTCTTC. Protein: CASSAGSLLRYNEQFF.

In its sample, this clonotype was seen many times. The chain has TRBV5-1 and TRBJ1-1; D is uncertain. Trimming removed 4 bases at V and 1 base at J, with 11 bases between. CDR1 is SGHRS and CDR2 is YFSETQ in the germline V gene. The CDR3 is 14 residues long. CDR3 DNA: TGCGCCAGCAGCCTGACGGACGGGAACACTGAAGCTTTCTTT. The encoded protein is CASSLTDGNTEAFF.

This clonotype was recorded a few times. The V gene is TRBV29-1, the J gene TRBJ1-3; 7 bases align to TRBD1. CDR1 is SQVTM, CDR2 ANQGSEA, per germline. The CDR3 spans 14 residues. Trimming took 3 bases from V and 1 from J; bases not matched to a gene: 3. The CDR3 spells CSVEGQLSGNTIYF. DNA of the CDR3: TGCAGCGTTGAGGGACAGCTTTCTGGAAACACCATATATTTT. The complete variable domain, with remaining parts taken from reference TRBV29-1 and TRBJ1-3, reads SAVISQKPSRDICQRGTSLTIQCQVDSQVTMMFWYRQQPGQSLTLIATANQGSEATYESGFVIDKFPISRPNLTFSTLTVSNMSPEDSSIYLCSVEGQLSGNTIYFGEGSWLTVV.

The chain recombines TRBV5-1 with TRBJ2-2, with 7 bases lining up with TRBD1. Per germline, CDR1 SGHRS and CDR2 YFSETQ. J was trimmed by 6 bases and V by 4 bases; bases with no gene match: 9. This CDR3 region has 15 residues. CDR3 sequence: CASSVPLGGAGELFF. The CDR3 DNA reads as TGCGCCAGCAGCGTTCCTTTAGGGGGCGCCGGGGAGCTGTTTTTT.

The sample holds many counts of this clonotype. J is TRBJ2-1 and V is TRBV5-1; perhaps TRBD2 as D (5 bases). The CDR3 extends over 15 amino acids. CDR1 and CDR2 (germline): SGHRS, YFSETQ. With 4 bases removed from V and 4 bases from J, the gap between germline ends came to 15 bases. The CDR3 sequence: CASSHKFGVYNEQFF. CDR3 nucleotides: TGCGCCAGCAGCCACAAGTTCGGGGTATACAATGAGCAGTTCTTC.

A few counts support this clonotype. The chain joins TRBV4-3 to TRBJ2-5, with a possible D match to TRBD2 (6 bases). Germline lookup yields CDR1 LGHNA and CDR2 YSLEER. V dropped 0 bases and J dropped 5 bases, with 19 bases sitting between them. The CDR3 consists of 17 residues. Here the CDR3 DNA reads TGCGCCAGCAGCCAAGATCTCCTAGCGAGGATGGGGGAGACCCAGTACTTC. Protein: CASSQDLLARMGETQYF.

This chain uses TRBV20-1 with TRBJ1-1, with a possible D match to TRBD1 (5 bases). Germline values: CDR1 DFQATT, CDR2 SNEGSKA (reference sequence). Trimming stripped 3 bases from V and 1 base from J, with 12 bases between. This CDR3 is 14 amino acids long. DNA for the CDR3: TGCAGTGCTAGTGGGGCCTCGTGGAACACTGAAGCTTTCTTT. Its protein is CSASGASWNTEAFF.

This clonotype was seen a handful of times. The chain couples TRBV10-3 to TRBJ2-7; tentative D call: TRBD2 (6 bases). The length of the CDR3 is 14 residues. V lost 0 bases, J lost 6 bases, and 12 bases lay in between. Germline CDR1 is ENHRY and CDR2 is SYGVKD. CDR3 amino acids: CAISESGPRGEQYF. CDR3 sequence (DNA): TGTGCCATCAGTGAGTCAGGCCCGCGGGGCGAGCAGTACTTC.

This clonotype turned up a few times. This chain connects TRBV5-1 to TRBJ2-7; D unclear. This CDR3 region has 14 residues. CDR1 is SGHRS and CDR2 is YFSETQ in the germline V gene. Trimming removed 0 bases at V and 0 bases at J, with 7 bases between. The CDR3 protein is CASSLAPGSYEQYF. The DNA for the CDR3 is TGCGCCAGCAGCTTGGCTCCCGGCTCCTACGAGCAGTACTTC.

The chain links TRBV21-1 to TRBJ2-2. TRBV21-1 is flagged as a pseudogene. This CDR3 has 15 amino acids. Written as DNA, the CDR3 is TGTGCCAGCAGCAAGGGTGACAAACGCACCGGGGAGCTGTTTTTT. It is translated as CASSKGDKRTGELFF.

This clonotype was picked up a small number of times. The chain is built from TRBV15 and TRBJ1-2; unclear D gene. Germline CDR1 reads LNHNV; CDR2 reads YYDKDF (reference sequence). V shed 3 bases and J shed 4 bases, with 12 bases lying between them. This CDR3 spans 14 amino acids. The chain's CDR3 is CATSSEGRAYGYTF. Written as DNA, the CDR3 is TGTGCCACCAGCAGCGAAGGGCGGGCCTATGGCTACACCTTC.

V gene TRBV5-6 combines with J gene TRBJ1-1, with D unclear. This CDR3 has 13 amino acids. Germline CDR1 and CDR2: SGHDT and YYEEEE. Trimming shortened V by 0 bases and J by 12 bases, and 15 bases separated the two germline ends. CDR3 region: CASSLGRERETFF. The CDR3 bases are TGTGCCAGCAGCTTGGGTAGGGAAAGAGAAACTTTCTTT. Complete variable domain (other parts from reference TRBV5-6 and TRBJ1-1): DAGVTQSPTHLIKTRGQQVTLRCSPKSGHDTVSWYQQALGQGPQFIFQYYEEEERQRGNFPDRFSGHQFPNYSSELNVNALLLGDSALYLCASSLGRERETFFGQGTRLTVV.

This clonotype was seen more than once but under ten times. The chain has TRBV5-1 and TRBJ2-1; D gene uncertain. V was trimmed by 0 bases and J by 4 bases, leaving 8 bases between them. Germline V CDR1 and CDR2: SGHRS, YFSETQ. The CDR3 loop spans 14 amino acids. DNA for the CDR3: TGCGCCAGCAGCTTGGACCACAAATACAATGAGCAGTTCTTC. It translates to CASSLDHKYNEQFF. Looking up the rest from reference TRBV5-1 and TRBJ2-1 gives the full variable domain: KAGVTQTPRYLIKTRGQQVTLSCSPISGHRSVSWYQQTPGQGLQFLFEYFSETQRNKGNFPGRFSGRQFSNSRSEMNVSTLELGDSALYLCASSLDHKYNEQFFGPGTRLTVL.

This clonotype was seen more than once but under ten times. This rearrangement joins TRBV5-5 to TRBJ2-3, with 8 bases fitting TRBD2. Germline lookup yields CDR1 SGHKS and CDR2 YYEKEE (reference sequence). Germline trimming cut 4 bases from V and 3 bases from J; bases unmatched to any gene: 13. The CDR3 contains 17 residues. This CDR3 is CASSLSPGTSRTDTQYF. Written as DNA, the CDR3 is TGTGCCAGCAGCCTCTCCCCCGGGACTAGTCGTACAGATACGCAGTATTTT. Using reference TRBV5-5 and TRBJ2-3 for the parts outside the CDR3, the full variable domain is DAGVTQSPTHLIKTRGQQVTLRCSPISGHKSVSWYQQVLGQGPQFIFQYYEKEERGRGNFPDRFSARQFPNYSSELNVNALLLGDSALYLCASSLSPGTSRTDTQYFGPGTRLTVL.

This clonotype has ten or more counts. The chain recombines TRBV29-1 with TRBJ2-3; D is perhaps TRBD1 (7 bases). Trimming took off 7 bases at V and 2 bases at J, with 16 bases between the two ends. Germline CDR1 and CDR2: SQVTM and ANQGSEA. This CDR3 contains 14 residues. CDR3 sequence reads: CSASAGQHTDTQYF. CDR3 in DNA: TGCAGCGCCTCCGCGGGACAGCACACAGATACGCAGTATTTT.

This clonotype was detected a few times. V is TRBV5-1 and J is TRBJ2-5; tentatively, D is TRBD1 (6 bases). CDR1 is SGHRS and CDR2 is YFSETQ in the germline V gene. Between the trimmed V and J ends, which lost 3 bases and 3 bases, there was a span of 15 bases. The CDR3 totals 15 residues. CDR3 bases: TGCGCCAGCAGCTCTACAGGGAGCTCGGAAGAGACCCAGTACTTC. Protein product: CASSSTGSSEETQYF.